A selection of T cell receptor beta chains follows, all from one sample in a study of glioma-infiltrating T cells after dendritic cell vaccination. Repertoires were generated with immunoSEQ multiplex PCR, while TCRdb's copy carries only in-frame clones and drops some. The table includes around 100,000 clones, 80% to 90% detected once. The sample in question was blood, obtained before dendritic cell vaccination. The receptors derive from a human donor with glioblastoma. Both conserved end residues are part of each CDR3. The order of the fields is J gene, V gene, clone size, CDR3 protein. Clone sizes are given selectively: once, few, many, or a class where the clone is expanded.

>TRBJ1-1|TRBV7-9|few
CASSSQGVGTEAFF
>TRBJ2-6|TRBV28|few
CASRYSGANVLTF
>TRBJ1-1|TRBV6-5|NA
CASRSTGIRFTEAFF
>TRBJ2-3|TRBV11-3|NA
CATTWRGVSTDTQYF
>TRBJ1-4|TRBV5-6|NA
CASSPGQSNEKLFF
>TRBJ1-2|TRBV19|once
CASSRQLRSHYGYTF
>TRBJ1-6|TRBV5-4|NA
CASSNGGGAFSPLHF
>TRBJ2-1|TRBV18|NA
CASSRTLPGQGYNEQFF
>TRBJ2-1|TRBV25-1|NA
CASSEIPRGDNEQFF
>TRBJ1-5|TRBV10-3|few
CATQGSGYSNQPQHF
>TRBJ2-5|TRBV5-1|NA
CASSFMRGAGETQYF
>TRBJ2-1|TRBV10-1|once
CASSEARLLTRDYNEQFF
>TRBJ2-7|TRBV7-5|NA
CARSLDRVYEQYF
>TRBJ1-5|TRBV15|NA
CATSRDREYQPQHF
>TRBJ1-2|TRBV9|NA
CASSPYIRDRAYGYTF
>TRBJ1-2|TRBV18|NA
CASSPRDSRGYTF
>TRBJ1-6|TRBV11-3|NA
CASSSFIWAGDNSPLHF
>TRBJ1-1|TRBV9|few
CASSVDWEPGAEAFF